This T cell receptor (beta chain) was recorded in a study of CD8 T cells in Susac syndrome. cDNA came from roughly 0.53 to 1 ug RNA primed by random hexamers. One entry per CDR3 protein results from TCRdb running MiXCR on the immunoSEQ multiplex PCR reads. The data show 150,000 to 200,000 distinct CDR3 sequences, nearly 97% seen once. CD8+ and CD4+ T cells from blood underwent TCR beta sequencing. CD8+ and CD4+ T cells were negatively isolated; TEMRA cells were FACS-enriched. This CDR3 comprises 14 residues. Trimming took off 5 bases at V and 5 bases at J, with 12 bases between the two ends. Germline CDR1 and CDR2: LNHNV and YYDKDF (reference sequence).

The chain combines TRBV15 with TRBJ1-4, with D possibly being TRBD1 (6 bases). The source material was CD4+ T cells from PBMCs. This clonotype was sampled from a human donor with multiple sclerosis. The CDR3 here is CATSGKDRNEKLFF. The CDR3 bases are TGTGCCACCAGCGGAAAGGACAGAAATGAAAAACTGTTTTTT.